Listed below are T cell receptor beta chains from one sample, sequenced in a study of shared clonotypes between healthy human individuals. Produced via immunoSEQ multiplex PCR; TCRdb's table is partial and in-frame only. The data contain under 600,000 clones, roughly 98% of them singletons. The sequenced material came from naive CD8+ T cells sorted from blood. The receptors derive from a man aged 30-40 years in good health. CDR3s include the opening cysteine and the closing phenylalanine or tryptophan. The D gene is left open where the match is weak.

TRBD2,TRBV13,TRBJ2-5,16,CASSHGTSGSRETQYF
TRBD1,TRBV15,TRBJ2-7,13,CATSPGQSYEQYF
NA,TRBV9,TRBJ1-1,14,CASSPSGGNTEAFF
NA,TRBV6-6,TRBJ2-1,15,CASSYKWESYNEQFF
TRBD1,TRBV27,TRBJ2-7,15,CASSFAMDRTYEQYF
NA,TRBV28,TRBJ1-3,16,CASSSGQSRYMDTIYF
NA,TRBV18,TRBJ2-2,15,CASSPALMGSGELFF
NA,TRBV4-1,TRBJ2-7,14,CASSQEPQAYEQYF
NA,TRBV19,TRBJ2-7,14,CASSFRDGPYEQYF
TRBD1,TRBV19,TRBJ1-3,15,CASSSWDRGGNTIYF
TRBD1,TRBV15,TRBJ1-1,15,CATSTTGQGFTEAFF
NA,TRBV6-5,TRBJ1-1,13,CAIREPRNTEAFF
TRBD2,TRBV7-9,TRBJ2-1,15,CASSSGLATYNEQFF
NA,TRBV7-9,TRBJ2-6,15,CASSPKDSGANVLTF
TRBD2,TRBV29-1,TRBJ2-1,17,CSVEEVERGTSYNEQFF
TRBD2,TRBV6-6,TRBJ2-2,15,CASSIAGGSTGELFF
NA,TRBV27,TRBJ1-5,13,CASSSRFGRPQHF
NA,TRBV11-2,TRBJ2-3,15,CASSLKLGHPDTQYF
TRBD2,TRBV5-4,TRBJ2-1,15,CASSWTSGRINEQFF
NA,TRBV11-1,TRBJ2-7,13,CASSLGGSYEQYF
NA,TRBV9,TRBJ2-3,14,CASSVYRDTDTQYF
TRBD1,TRBV28,TRBJ2-7,15,CASSFGPDRGQRQYF
NA,TRBV7-8,TRBJ2-7,12,CASRGSSYEQYF
NA,TRBV6-1,TRBJ1-1,16,CASSGSPGTIEAEAFF
NA,TRBV5-1,TRBJ2-3,14,CASSPLGLTDTQYF
NA,TRBV6-5,TRBJ2-1,11,CASSYQYEQFF
NA,TRBV15,TRBJ2-1,15,CATSKIGTGHNEQFF
NA,TRBV6-1,TRBJ2-7,9,CASFDEQYF
NA,TRBV7-2,TRBJ2-1,11,CASRALSIRFF
NA,TRBV7-9,TRBJ1-1,15,CASSLDHTRITEAFF
NA,TRBV29-1,TRBJ1-2,12,CSVEDSYYGYTF
NA,TRBV28,TRBJ1-2,16,CASSLLRDSRFYGYTF
NA,TRBV5-8,TRBJ2-7,13,CASSWGDSYEQYF
TRBD1,TRBV6-5,TRBJ2-2,15,CASSTGQGFTGELFF
NA,TRBV7-8,TRBJ1-4,13,CASRGIGNEKLFF
NA,TRBV6-5,TRBJ1-2,13,CASRRFRGYGYTF
NA,TRBV27,TRBJ2-1,17,CASSQTGPFDMHNEQFF
TRBD1,TRBV4-1,TRBJ2-7,16,CASSQDRQGSYYEQYF
TRBD1,TRBV6-5,TRBJ1-1,15,CASSSGTGRFTEAFF
TRBD2,TRBV2,TRBJ2-1,15,CASWGGGSAYNEQFF
NA,TRBV7-2,TRBJ2-5,13,CASSQRPGETQYF
NA,TRBV29-1,TRBJ2-1,14,CSVGRQGLLNEQFF
NA,TRBV6-1,TRBJ1-5,15,CASSERASGNQPQHF
NA,TRBV6-5,TRBJ2-7,14,CASRLGGGSYEQYF
TRBD2,TRBV4-1,TRBJ2-1,16,CASSQVTSGVYNEQFF